This T cell receptor (beta chain) comes out of a study of cytomegalovirus exposure and HLA in healthy donors. It was with 60 Vbeta and 13 Jbeta primers that the PCR ran. The data were produced by immunoSEQ multiplex PCR, yet TCRdb's version contains in-frame clones alone and is incomplete. The data contain over 150,000 clones, around three quarters of them singletons. With respect to this clone: Its antigen is unidentified.

The V gene lost 3 bases and the J gene lost 4 bases, with 9 bases spanning the gap. This CDR3 has 13 amino acids. In germline, CDR1 is SGHRS, CDR2 YFSETQ. Findings and caveats of the study: The authors confirmed in vitro that a few CMV-associated chains were specific for CMV antigens. The authors considered a cluster of highly shared sequence variants likely to be a sequencing artifact.

This clonotype was obtained from a boy under 18 in good health and CMV-seronegative. The source material was PBMCs. The gene calls are TRBV5-1 and TRBJ2-3; possibly TRBD1 for D (6 bases). The CDR3 nucleotides are TGCGCCAGCAGCTGGGACACTGCAGATACGCAGTATTTT. Amino acids: CASSWDTADTQYF.